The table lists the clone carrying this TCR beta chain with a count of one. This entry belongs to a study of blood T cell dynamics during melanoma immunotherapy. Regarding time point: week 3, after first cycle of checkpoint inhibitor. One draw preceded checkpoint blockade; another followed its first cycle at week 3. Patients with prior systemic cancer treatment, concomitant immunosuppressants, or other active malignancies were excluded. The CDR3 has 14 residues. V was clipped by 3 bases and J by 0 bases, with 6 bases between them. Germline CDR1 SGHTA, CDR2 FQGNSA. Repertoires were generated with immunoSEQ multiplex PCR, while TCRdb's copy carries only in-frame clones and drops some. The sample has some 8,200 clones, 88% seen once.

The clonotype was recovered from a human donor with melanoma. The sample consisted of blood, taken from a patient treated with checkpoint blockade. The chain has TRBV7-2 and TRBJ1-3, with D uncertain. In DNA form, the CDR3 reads TGTGCCAGCAGCTTTGGAGCCTCTGGAAACACCATATATTTT. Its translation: CASSFGASGNTIYF.